Below are 30 T cell receptor beta chains sequenced from a single sample in a study of beta chain features in type 1 diabetes. The study's findings and limits: Type 1 diabetes patients showed a moderate but significant shortening of TCRB CDR3s in all four CD4+ subsets.

cDNA synthesis used the whole RNA isolate, giving expressed TCRB sequences. Produced via immunoSEQ multiplex PCR; TCRdb's table is partial and in-frame only. The sample lists around 260,000 clones, around 25% occurring once. No antigen has been assigned to these receptors. Sequenced material: naive CD4+ T cells from blood. The receptors shown here come from a woman aged 25 to 39 with type 1 diabetes.

The gene calls are TRBV9 and TRBJ2-7; TRBD1 matches 10 bases. With V trimmed by 4 bases and J by 2 bases, 3 bases remained unmatched. Germline V gene lookup returns CDR1 SGDLS and CDR2 YYNGEE. This CDR3 region has 14 residues. CDR3 DNA sequence: TGTGCCAGCAGCACAGGACAGGGGGCCTACGAGCAGTACTTC. Protein sequence: CASSTGQGAYEQYF.

This clone appeared a few times. The chain has TRBV6-1 and TRBJ2-3; 9 nucleotides match TRBD1. In germline, CDR1 is MNHNS, CDR2 SASEGT. The J segment lost 4 bases and the V segment lost 6 bases, leaving 8 bases of the junction unmatched. This CDR3 has 15 residues. This CDR3 reads CASRAGQGRADTQYF. The DNA for the CDR3 is TGTGCCAGCAGAGCGGGACAGGGTCGGGCAGATACGCAGTATTTT.

This clone was seen a few times. J is TRBJ2-1 and V is TRBV19, with D maybe TRBD2 (6 bases). Trimming stripped 0 bases from V and 6 bases from J, with 9 bases between. There are 14 residues in the CDR3. From germline, CDR1 is LNHDA and CDR2 SQIVND (reference sequence). DNA for the CDR3: TGTGCCAGTAGTATAGAGCGGGATTCCAATGAGCAGTTCTTC. Protein: CASSIERDSNEQFF.

There are a few counts of this clone. The chain recombines TRBV19 with TRBJ2-5; the match to TRBD2 covers 14 bases. The CDR3 has 15 amino acids. Looked up from germline, CDR1 is LNHDA and CDR2 is SQIVND (reference sequence). V gave up 6 bases and J gave up 5 bases; unmatched junction bases: 5. CDR3 nucleotides: TGTGCCAGTAGGACTAGCGGGAGGGCCGTGGAGACCCAGTACTTC. Translating gives CASRTSGRAVETQYF.

The chain recombines TRBV20-1 with TRBJ1-4; no firm D call. The V gene's germline CDR1 is DFQATT and CDR2 SNEGSKA (reference sequence). The CDR3 runs 10 residues. The V and J ends lost 7 bases and 7 bases respectively, with 7 bases between them. In DNA form, the CDR3 reads TGCAGTGTTCCTCGTGAAAAACTGTTTTTT. Encoded protein: CSVPREKLFF.

The chain links TRBV5-1 to TRBJ1-5; D is perhaps TRBD1 (5 bases). Deletions cut 0 bases from V and 7 bases from J, with 11 bases between. The CDR3 is made up of 14 amino acids. Germline V lookup: CDR1 SGHRS, CDR2 YFSETQ. The CDR3 region is CASSLVPTVQPQHF. CDR3 sequence (DNA): TGCGCCAGCAGCTTGGTCCCGACAGTCCAGCCCCAGCATTTT.

As for this clone: Within the sample, other DNA sequences also encode this same CDR3. V gene TRBV5-1 combines with J gene TRBJ2-3; D uncertain. CDR3 length: 14 amino acids. Trimming stripped 3 bases from V and 0 bases from J, with 8 bases between. CDR1 is SGHRS and CDR2 is YFSETQ in the germline V gene. CDR3 sequence: CASSSSTSTDTQYF. CDR3 sequence (DNA): TGCGCCAGCAGCTCATCGACTAGCACAGATACGCAGTATTTT.

The rearrangement links TRBV5-1 to TRBJ1-5, with TRBD1 matching 7 bases. The CDR3 has 13 residues. Germline V lookup: CDR1 SGHRS, CDR2 YFSETQ. V was pared by 5 bases and J by 5 bases, with 4 bases of the junction left unmatched. As DNA, the CDR3 is TGCGCCAGCAGAACAGGGGATGATCAGCCCCAGCATTTT. Translation: CASRTGDDQPQHF.

This clone was seen a handful of times. The chain carries TRBV30 and TRBJ2-3; possible D gene TRBD1, 6 bases. Trimming left V 4 bases short and J 2 bases short, with 10 bases between. The CDR3 loop spans 13 amino acids. The germline V gene has CDR1 GTSNPN and CDR2 SVGIG (reference sequence). CDR3 nucleotides: TGTGCCTGGAAACAGGGATTCACAGATACGCAGTATTTT. It specifies CAWKQGFTDTQYF.

Notes on this clone: The same CDR3 can be traced to other DNA sequences in this sample. The chain uses TRBV25-1 and TRBJ2-7, with 10 positions matching TRBD1. CDR3 length equals 14 residues. Germline CDR1 is MGHDK and CDR2 is SYGVNS. V was pared by 10 bases and J by 4 bases, with 10 bases of the junction left unmatched. The CDR3 loop is CATSTGTGVYEQYF. The CDR3 DNA follows: TGTGCCACCTCGACCGGGACAGGGGTTTACGAGCAGTACTTC.

This clone was recorded a few times. The chain recombines TRBV25-1 with TRBJ2-7; D is possibly TRBD2 (5 bases). This CDR3 has 15 amino acids. Germline assignment: CDR1 MGHDK and CDR2 SYGVNS. Trimming took 3 bases from V and 3 from J, leaving 15 bases between them. The CDR3 here is CASSDPNGIHYEQYF. CDR3 nucleotide sequence: TGTGCCAGCAGTGATCCAAACGGGATCCACTACGAGCAGTACTTC.

The chain carries TRBV2 and TRBJ2-3; 8 nucleotides align to TRBD2. CDR1 SNHLY and CDR2 FYNNEI come from the germline V gene. There are 14 residues in the CDR3. With 3 bases clipped from V and 6 bases from J, the junction kept 5 bases outside the gene matches. CDR3 region: CASSDVAGWDTQYF. CDR3 nucleotides: TGTGCCAGCAGTGATGTAGCGGGATGGGATACGCAGTATTTT.

This clone has more than one count but fewer than ten. The gene calls are TRBV30 and TRBJ1-5; D remains unclear. Trimming stripped 0 bases from V and 4 bases from J, with 10 bases between. CDR1 and CDR2 (germline): GTSNPN, SVGIG (reference sequence). The CDR3 loop spans 14 amino acids. This CDR3 is CAWSVLFENQPQHF. CDR3 sequence (DNA): TGTGCCTGGAGTGTACTCTTCGAGAATCAGCCCCAGCATTTT.

This clone was recorded a few times. The chain is built from TRBV30 and TRBJ2-5; 9 bases map to TRBD1. J lost 5 bases, V lost 5 bases, and 6 bases had no gene match. Germline assignment: CDR1 GTSNPN and CDR2 SVGIG (reference sequence). This CDR3 is built from 13 residues. CDR3 coding DNA: TGTGCCTGGGAGACAGGGGGAGCTGAGACCCAGTACTTC. Its translation is CAWETGGAETQYF.

This clone was found a few times. The rearrangement joins TRBV5-1 to TRBJ2-7, with 7 positions matching TRBD1. In germline, CDR1 is SGHRS, CDR2 YFSETQ. Germline trimming cut 4 bases from V and 3 bases from J; bases unmatched to any gene: 7. The CDR3 extends over 14 amino acids. DNA for the CDR3: TGCGCCAGCAGCACACAGGGGAACAGCTACGAGCAGTACTTC. Amino acids: CASSTQGNSYEQYF.

This clone was picked up a small number of times. The identical CDR3 is also encoded by other nucleotide sequences in the sample. V usage is TRBV18 and J usage is TRBJ2-5; 7 bases are a match to TRBD1. The V segment lost 3 bases and the J segment 0 bases; nucleotides outside the gene matches: 1. CDR1 KGHSH and CDR2 LQKENI come from the germline V gene. The CDR3 is 14 residues long. CDR3 in amino acids: CASSPGTDQETQYF. In DNA form, the CDR3 reads TGTGCCAGCTCACCTGGGACAGACCAAGAGACCCAGTACTTC.

This clone was observed a few times. The J gene is TRBJ2-5, the V gene TRBV7-3; unclear D gene. The V gene lost 0 bases and the J gene lost 1 base, with 9 bases spanning the gap. Germline V gene lookup returns CDR1 SGHTA and CDR2 FQGTGA. The CDR3 spans 15 residues. CDR3 sequence reads: CASSLTRSGQETQYF. DNA of the CDR3: TGTGCCAGCAGCTTAACCCGCAGTGGCCAAGAGACCCAGTACTTC.

V is TRBV7-9 and J is TRBJ2-3, with D perhaps TRBD2 (6 bases). The CDR3 covers 15 residues. CDR1 SEHNR and CDR2 FQNEAQ come from the germline V gene (reference sequence). Trimming took off 5 bases at V and 3 bases at J, with 15 bases between the two ends. CDR3 loop: CASSPPEGGTDTQYF. The CDR3 coding sequence is TGTGCCAGCAGCCCCCCGGAGGGCGGGACAGATACGCAGTATTTT. Using reference TRBV7-9 and TRBJ2-3 for the parts outside the CDR3, the full variable domain is DTGVSQNPRHKITKRGQNVTFRCDPISEHNRLYWYRQTLGQGPEFLTYFQNEAQLEKSRLLSDRFSAERPKGSFSTLEIQRTEQGDSAMYLCASSPPEGGTDTQYFGPGTRLTVL.

This chain links TRBV28 with TRBJ2-7; TRBD2 is a possible D gene (5 bases). In germline, CDR1 is MDHEN, CDR2 SYDVKM. CDR3 length equals 12 residues. V lost 6 bases and J lost 5, with 11 bases in between. This chain's CDR3 is CASSIRRDEQYF. The CDR3 DNA follows: TGTGCCAGCAGCATCAGGCGGGACGAGCAGTACTTC.

V gene TRBV7-3 combines with J gene TRBJ2-7, with 11 positions matching TRBD2. This CDR3 is 15 amino acids long. Germline-derived CDR1 and CDR2 are SGHTA and FQGTGA. The V segment lost 4 bases and the J segment 3 bases; nucleotides outside the gene matches: 5. The CDR3 loop reads CASSSGTSGYYEQYF. The CDR3 coding sequence is TGTGCCAGCAGCTCCGGGACTAGCGGCTACTACGAGCAGTACTTC.

The genes are TRBV29-1 and TRBJ1-1; TRBD1 matches 8 bases. Germline V gene sequence: CDR1 SQVTM, CDR2 ANQGSEA. The CDR3 runs 14 residues. V lost 7 bases to trimming and J lost 6 bases; unmatched junction nucleotides: 13. Here the CDR3 DNA reads TGCAGCGCCCTAAGGACAGGGAGAGGAGCTGAAGCTTTCTTT. This codes for CSALRTGRGAEAFF. The complete variable domain, with remaining parts taken from reference TRBV29-1 and TRBJ1-1, reads SAVISQKPSRDICQRGTSLTIQCQVDSQVTMMFWYRQQPGQSLTLIATANQGSEATYESGFVIDKFPISRPNLTFSTLTVSNMSPEDSSIYLCSALRTGRGAEAFFGQGTRLTVV.

The chain joins TRBV28 to TRBJ2-1; no clear D. V was trimmed by 5 bases and J by 3 bases, leaving 14 bases between them. Germline lookup yields CDR1 MDHEN and CDR2 SYDVKM. The CDR3 extends over 15 amino acids. The CDR3 bases are TGTGCCAGCAGTCCCACCCTAGTGATCTACAATGAGCAGTTCTTC. It codes for CASSPTLVIYNEQFF.

This clone was counted a few times. The chain carries TRBV29-1 and TRBJ2-3; 15 nucleotides agree with TRBD2. Germline CDR1 and CDR2: SQVTM and ANQGSEA. The CDR3 runs 16 residues. Germline trimming cut 4 bases from V and 2 bases from J; bases unmatched to any gene: 4. Here the CDR3 DNA reads TGCAGCGTTGCAGGGACTAGCGGGAGGATCACAGATACGCAGTATTTT. Translation: CSVAGTSGRITDTQYF.

This clone turned up a few times. The chain links TRBV5-4 to TRBJ2-1, with TRBD2 matching over 9 bases. With 1 base clipped from V and 8 bases from J, the junction kept 7 bases outside the gene matches. Germline V gene lookup returns CDR1 SGHNT and CDR2 YYREEE (reference sequence). The CDR3 is made up of 15 amino acids. CDR3: CASSLRLAGRHEQFF. In DNA, the CDR3 is TGTGCCAGCAGCTTGAGGCTAGCGGGACGTCATGAGCAGTTCTTC.

The rearrangement links TRBV5-5 to TRBJ2-1, with 11 positions matching TRBD2. This CDR3 has 14 amino acids. V trimming: 4 bases; J trimming: 6 bases; junction bases outside the gene matches: 3. Germline values: CDR1 SGHKS, CDR2 YYEKEE (reference sequence). The CDR3 reads CASSPGTSGNEQFF. CDR3 DNA: TGTGCCAGCAGCCCAGGGACTAGCGGCAATGAGCAGTTCTTC.

This clone turned up a few times. The V and J genes are TRBV6-5 and TRBJ2-7; possibly TRBD2 for D (5 bases). The CDR3 consists of 13 residues. Trimming removed 6 bases from V and 7 bases from J, with 16 bases in between. Germline V lookup: CDR1 MNHEY, CDR2 SVGAGI. The CDR3 sequence: CASRQRLTGEQYF. In nucleotides, the CDR3 is TGTGCCAGCAGGCAGCGGTTAACGGGGGAGCAGTACTTC.

The gene calls are TRBV29-1 and TRBJ1-2, with D possibly matching TRBD1 (6 bases). Trimming left V 2 bases short and J 7 bases short, with 20 bases between. Germline assignment: CDR1 SQVTM and CDR2 ANQGSEA. The CDR3 spans 15 residues. CDR3 region: CSVELGDKLESGYTF. CDR3 nucleotides: TGCAGCGTTGAATTGGGGGACAAACTCGAAAGTGGCTACACCTTC.

The chain couples TRBV5-4 to TRBJ2-7; 9 nucleotides line up with TRBD1. Germline CDR1 and CDR2: SGHNT and YYREEE (reference sequence). V lost 3 bases and J lost 2; bases outside the gene matches: 3. The CDR3 consists of 14 residues. This CDR3 is CASSSGTGPYEQYF. The CDR3 nucleotides read TGTGCCAGCAGCTCCGGGACAGGGCCCTACGAGCAGTACTTC.

This clone was detected once. The CDR3 sequence is CASSLRRDSFSYEQYF. The CDR3 nucleotides read TGTGCCAGCAGCTTGAGGAGGGACAGCTTCTCCTACGAGCAGTACTTC. The chain couples TRBV5-4 to TRBJ2-7; a weak D match, TRBD1 (7 bases). The CDR3 totals 16 residues. The V gene's germline CDR1 is SGHNT and CDR2 YYREEE (reference sequence). Trimming removed 1 base at V and 0 bases at J, with 14 bases between.

The chain is built from TRBV6-4 and TRBJ1-2, with TRBD1 identical over 7 bases. J gave up 7 bases and V 3 bases, and 5 bases lay outside the gene matches. The CDR3 is made up of 13 amino acids. Germline V gene data show CDR1 as MRHNA and CDR2 as SNTAGT. Here the CDR3 reads CASSEEGARGYTF. CDR3 nucleotide sequence: TGTGCCAGCAGTGAAGAGGGGGCCCGTGGCTACACCTTC.